Listed here are 27 T cell receptor beta chains from one sample, sequenced in a study of blood T cell repertoires in COVID-19. Measured with immunoSEQ multiplex PCR; TCRdb has only the in-frame clones, and not every one. Of 400,000 to 550,000 clones listed, about 90% are singletons. Sequencing was carried out using PBMCs or T cells enriched from blood (not recorded which). These receptor sequences come from a woman between 18 and 30 years old with acute COVID-19.

The chain carries TRBV5-6 and TRBJ1-6, with D tentatively TRBD1 (5 bases). CDR3 length: 17 residues. CDR1 SGHDT and CDR2 YYEEEE come from the germline V gene. Trimming pared 3 bases from V and 6 bases from J, leaving 19 bases between. CDR3 region: CASSSGGSQGGNSPLHF. For the CDR3, the DNA is TGTGCCAGCAGCTCGGGAGGGAGCCAGGGTGGTAATTCACCCCTCCACTTT.

The chain combines TRBV20-1 with TRBJ2-7; D is undetermined. CDR1 and CDR2 from the germline V gene are DFQATT and SNEGSKA (reference sequence). This CDR3 comprises 13 residues. Trimming removed 3 bases from V and 2 bases from J, with 11 bases in between. CDR3 in DNA: TGCAGTGCTAGTGATGTCAGTCCCTACGAGCAGTACTTC. Encoded protein: CSASDVSPYEQYF.

The rearrangement links TRBV5-1 to TRBJ2-7; D is possibly TRBD2 (6 bases). Germline CDR1 SGHRS, CDR2 YFSETQ. V lost 0 bases and J 3 bases, leaving 13 bases between the germline ends. There are 15 residues in the CDR3. The CDR3, as DNA: TGCGCCAGCAGCTTGGCCGGGTCTAGCGACTACGAGCAGTACTTC. Translation: CASSLAGSSDYEQYF.

This chain links TRBV14 with TRBJ1-4; TRBD1 matches at 7 bases. The CDR3 covers 14 residues. Germline loops: CDR1 SGHDN, CDR2 FVKESK. V was clipped by 4 bases and J by 2 bases; unmatched bases: 1. The CDR3 nucleotides are TGTGCCAGCAGCCGACAGGGCACTAATGAAAAACTGTTTTTT. Residues: CASSRQGTNEKLFF.

The rearrangement joins TRBV7-3 to TRBJ2-1, with 10 nucleotides matching TRBD2. V lost 3 bases, J lost 7 bases, and 9 bases stayed unmatched. Germline lookup yields CDR1 SGHTA and CDR2 FQGTGA. This CDR3 spans 16 amino acids. The CDR3 is CASSFLAGAARNEQFF. CDR3 sequence (DNA): TGTGCCAGCAGCTTCCTAGCGGGGGCTGCGAGGAATGAGCAGTTCTTC.

This sequence joins TRBV7-3 and TRBJ2-2; D gene ambiguous. The germline V gene has CDR1 SGHTA and CDR2 FQGTGA. The CDR3 covers 13 residues. Trimming removed 2 bases at V and 9 bases at J, with 10 bases between. The CDR3 reads CASSLDMSRELFF. CDR3 nucleotide sequence: TGTGCCAGCAGCTTAGATATGAGTCGGGAGCTGTTTTTT.

This chain connects TRBV6-5 to TRBJ1-1; D is possibly TRBD1 (5 bases). The CDR3 covers 15 residues. CDR1 and CDR2 (germline): MNHEY, SVGAGI. V shed 4 bases and J shed 1 base, with 13 bases lying between them. In DNA, the CDR3 is TGTGCCAGCAGTTCCGGGGGGTTCCCGAACACTGAAGCTTTCTTT. This gives the protein CASSSGGFPNTEAFF.

J is TRBJ1-1 and V is TRBV5-4, with D possibly TRBD1 on 5 matching bases. The CDR3 runs to 14 residues. Germline values: CDR1 SGHNT, CDR2 YYREEE (reference sequence). Trimming left V 4 bases short and J 4 bases short, with 14 bases between. The CDR3: CASSHRQSLTEAFF. The CDR3, as DNA: TGTGCCAGCAGCCACCGACAGAGCCTCACTGAAGCTTTCTTT.

The chain uses TRBV4-1 and TRBJ2-1; no firm D call. The CDR3 runs to 13 residues. The V end was cut by 5 bases, the J end by 5 bases, with 10 bases between. CDR1 MGHRA and CDR2 YSYEKL come from the germline V gene. The chain's CDR3 is CASSSFSDNEQFF. The CDR3 bases are TGCGCCAGCAGCTCCTTTAGTGACAATGAGCAGTTCTTC.

V gene TRBV28 combines with J gene TRBJ2-5; TRBD1 might be the D (5 bases). Per the germline V gene, CDR1 is MDHEN and CDR2 is SYDVKM. V was pared by 2 bases and J by 3 bases, with 10 bases between. This CDR3 is built from 14 residues. In DNA form, the CDR3 reads TGTGCCAGCAGTTTACCCCAGGGTAAAGAGACCCAGTACTTC. Translated: CASSLPQGKETQYF.

This chain joins TRBV27 and TRBJ2-7; D may be TRBD1 (6 bases). The germline CDR1 and CDR2 sequences are MNHEY and SMNVEV (reference sequence). The CDR3 totals 14 residues. Trimming removed 5 bases at V and 2 bases at J, with 13 bases between. The CDR3 bases are TGTGCCAGCAGTCCCCGGGACAACACCTACGAGCAGTACTTC. It is translated as CASSPRDNTYEQYF.

The V and J genes are TRBV19 and TRBJ2-5; the match to TRBD2 covers 9 bases. Germline lookup yields CDR1 LNHDA and CDR2 SQIVND (reference sequence). The junction had 6 bases not matched to a gene; V was cut back by 6 bases and J by 1 base. CDR3 length: 15 amino acids. The DNA of the CDR3 is TGTGCCAGTAGCTTCCTTAGCGGGAGCCAAGAGACCCAGTACTTC. This codes for CASSFLSGSQETQYF. Full variable domain (remainder filled in from reference TRBV19 and TRBJ2-5): DGGITQSPKYLFRKEGQNVTLSCEQNLNHDAMYWYRQDPGQGLRLIYYSQIVNDFQKGDIAEGYSVSREKKESFPLTVTSAQKNPTAFYLCASSFLSGSQETQYFGPGTRLLVL.

The chain employs TRBV10-1 and TRBJ2-2; D is possibly TRBD2 (6 bases). Trimming cost V 4 bases and J 1 base, with 10 bases left between them. Germline CDR1 WNHNN, CDR2 SYGVQD (reference sequence). The CDR3 has 15 residues. Here the CDR3 DNA reads TGCGCCAGCAGTGGGGGGGTGCGGAACACCGGGGAGCTGTTTTTT. This translates into CASSGGVRNTGELFF.

The V call is TRBV5-1, the J call TRBJ2-1, with D perhaps matching TRBD2 (5 bases). This CDR3 has 13 amino acids. CDR1 is SGHRS, CDR2 YFSETQ, per germline. The germline V and J ends were trimmed by 4 bases and 3 bases, with 8 bases remaining between them. CDR3 loop: CASSPTSYNEQFF. CDR3 coding DNA: TGCGCCAGCAGCCCCACTAGCTACAATGAGCAGTTCTTC.

The J gene is TRBJ2-7, the V gene TRBV27, with 9 bases identical to TRBD1. This CDR3 contains 12 residues. Germline CDR1 is MNHEY and CDR2 is SMNVEV (reference sequence). V shed 4 bases and J 10 bases; nucleotides not matched to a gene: 5. CDR3 in DNA: TGTGCCAGCAGTTCCCCGGGACAGGGTCAGTACTTC. Protein sequence: CASSSPGQGQYF.

The V call is TRBV7-9, the J call TRBJ2-3, with 14 nucleotides matching TRBD2. Trimming removed 3 bases from V and 5 bases from J; junction bases left unmatched: 1. Germline V gene sequence: CDR1 SEHNR, CDR2 FQNEAQ (reference sequence). This CDR3 region has 15 residues. The CDR3, as DNA: TGTGCCAGCAGCTTCGGGACTAGCGGGGGAGATACGCAGTATTTT. It codes for CASSFGTSGGDTQYF.

V and J are TRBV9 and TRBJ1-2; tentative D call: TRBD1 (6 bases). The CDR3 runs to 16 residues. V lost 4 bases to trimming and J lost 13 bases, with 29 bases between them. The germline V gene encodes CDR1 SGDLS and CDR2 YYNGEE. CDR3 residues: CASSPRRGGPFSFSTF. The CDR3 nucleotides read TGTGCCAGCAGCCCTAGAAGGGGGGGGCCGTTCAGCTTTAGCACCTTC. The entire variable domain, with the rest obtained from reference TRBV9 and TRBJ1-2, is as follows: DSGVTQTPKHLITATGQRVTLRCSPRSGDLSVYWYQQSLDQGLQFLIQYYNGEERAKGNILERFSAQQFPDLHSELNLSSLELGDSALYFCASSPRRGGPFSFSTFGSGTRLTVV.

Concerning this clone itself: A read error is possible here, since a much larger clone lies one base away. The gene calls are TRBV9 and TRBJ1-2; possible D gene TRBD1, 6 bases. V was cut by 4 bases and J by 0 bases, with 10 bases left in between. Germline CDR1 is SGDLS and CDR2 is YYNGEE. The CDR3 contains 14 residues. This CDR3 is CASSPDRSNYGYTF. CDR3 coding DNA: TGTGCCAGCAGCCCCGACAGGTCTAACTATGGCTACACCTTC.

The chain uses TRBV13 and TRBJ2-5, with 9 bases matching TRBD2. The germline V gene encodes CDR1 PRHDT and CDR2 FYEKMQ (reference sequence). CDR3 length: 16 residues. V was clipped by 3 bases and J by 4 bases; unmatched bases: 9. CDR3 sequence: CASSFRAGGPGETQYF. The CDR3 DNA reads as TGTGCCAGCAGCTTTCGGGCGGGAGGGCCTGGAGAGACCCAGTACTTC.

This chain links TRBV28 with TRBJ1-5; maybe TRBD1 (5 bases). The CDR3 is 15 residues long. Germline lookup yields CDR1 MDHEN and CDR2 SYDVKM. The V gene lost 6 bases and the J gene lost 2 bases, with 14 bases spanning the gap. This CDR3 is CASRVGGLGNQPQHF. Here the CDR3 DNA reads TGTGCCAGCAGGGTCGGGGGGTTGGGCAATCAGCCCCAGCATTTT.

This chain connects TRBV4-1 to TRBJ2-7; D is unclear. Trimming took off 1 base at V and 4 bases at J, with 14 bases between the two ends. The CDR3 totals 15 residues. Germline CDR1 MGHRA, CDR2 YSYEKL. Written as DNA, the CDR3 is TGCGCCAGCAGCCAAGTATTTGCAGCGCTTTACGAGCAGTACTTC. This encodes CASSQVFAALYEQYF.

Concerning this clone itself: Other nucleotide sequences in the sample specify the same CDR3. J is TRBJ2-7 and V is TRBV11-2; D gene ambiguous. Trimming shortened V by 1 base and J by 3 bases, and 7 bases separated the two germline ends. The CDR3 consists of 13 residues. Germline CDR1 is SGHAT and CDR2 is FQNNGV. Here the CDR3 DNA reads TGTGCCAGCAGCTTAGGACTGAACTACGAGCAGTACTTC. Translation: CASSLGLNYEQYF.

The J gene is TRBJ2-5, the V gene TRBV6-6; TRBD2 agrees at 14 bases. The germline V gene encodes CDR1 MNHNY and CDR2 SVGAGI (reference sequence). CDR3 size: 16 residues. V was pared by 4 bases and J by 5 bases, with 6 bases of the junction left unmatched. CDR3 region: CASSLGLAGGGETQYF. The CDR3 DNA follows: TGTGCCAGCAGTTTAGGACTAGCGGGGGGCGGTGAGACCCAGTACTTC.

V usage is TRBV9 and J usage is TRBJ2-1; TRBD2 matches 10 bases. The CDR3 runs 17 residues. V lost 4 bases, J lost 0 bases, and 7 bases stayed unmatched. The germline gives CDR1 SGDLS, CDR2 YYNGEE. CDR3 nucleotides: TGTGCCAGCAGCCCCCGTAGCGGGGGGTTCTCCTACAATGAGCAGTTCTTC. This translates into CASSPRSGGFSYNEQFF.

The chain recombines TRBV4-2 with TRBJ2-1; TRBD2 matches at 12 bases. Germline trimming cut 4 bases from V and 4 bases from J; bases unmatched to any gene: 5. Germline V gene data show CDR1 as LGHNA and CDR2 as YNFKEQ. This CDR3 is 16 amino acids long. The CDR3: CASSPPGTSGYNEQFF. Here the CDR3 DNA reads TGTGCCAGCAGCCCCCCCGGGACTAGCGGGTACAATGAGCAGTTCTTC.

The rearrangement links TRBV18 to TRBJ1-4; 12 bases map to TRBD1. V lost 6 bases and J lost 6; bases outside the gene matches: 5. The CDR3 consists of 15 residues. Per the germline V gene, CDR1 is KGHSH and CDR2 is LQKENI. The CDR3 DNA reads as TGTGCCAGCTCGCCCGGGACAGGGGGCGATGAAAAACTGTTTTTT. The encoded protein is CASSPGTGGDEKLFF.

This clone has more than one count but fewer than ten. This chain uses TRBV9 with TRBJ2-7; 9 nucleotides align to TRBD1. The CDR3 has 14 amino acids. V lost 4 bases to trimming and J lost 3 bases; unmatched junction nucleotides: 5. The germline V gene has CDR1 SGDLS and CDR2 YYNGEE. This CDR3 is CASSPRTGDYEQYF. The CDR3 bases are TGTGCCAGCAGCCCACGGACAGGGGACTACGAGCAGTACTTC.